What follows describes a single T cell receptor (beta chain). Trimming at V came to 8 bases and at J to 3 bases, leaving 7 bases not matched to a gene. Germline V gene lookup returns CDR1 LNHDA and CDR2 SQIVND (reference sequence). This CDR3 is built from 14 residues. The source of the sample is a study of sequential checkpoint blockade in melanoma. In the study overall: Randomization was 1:1 between first-line nivolumab→ipilimumab and ipilimumab→nivolumab. Each arm's sequence ended with maintenance nivolumab.

Treatment reported: randomized to nivolumab then ipilimumab (arm A) or the reverse (arm B). From thawed PBMCs, live CD3+CD8+ cells negative for CD19 and CD56 were sorted. Libraries were prepared by immunoSEQ multiplex PCR; TCRdb keeps only in-frame clonotypes and omits some of them. Among more than 15,000 clones listed, about 92% were seen once. J is TRBJ2-7 and V is TRBV19, with 10 bases lining up with TRBD2. The source was CD8+ T cells sorted from blood (inferred from file names), collected from a patient given nivolumab and ipilimumab in sequence. This sequence was found in a human donor with melanoma. This CDR3 is CASAWTSGGYEQYF. The CDR3 DNA sequence: TGTGCCAGTGCATGGACTAGCGGAGGCTACGAGCAGTACTTC.